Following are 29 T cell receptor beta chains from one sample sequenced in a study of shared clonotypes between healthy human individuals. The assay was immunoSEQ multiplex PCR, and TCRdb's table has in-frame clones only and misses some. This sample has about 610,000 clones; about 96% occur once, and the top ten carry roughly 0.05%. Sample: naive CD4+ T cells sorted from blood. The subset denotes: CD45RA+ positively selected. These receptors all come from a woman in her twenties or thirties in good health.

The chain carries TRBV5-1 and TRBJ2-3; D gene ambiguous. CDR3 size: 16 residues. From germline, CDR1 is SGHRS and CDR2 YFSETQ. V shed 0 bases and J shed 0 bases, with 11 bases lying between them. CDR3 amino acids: CASSLGRRLSTDTQYF. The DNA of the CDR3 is TGCGCCAGCAGCTTGGGACGCAGACTTAGCACAGATACGCAGTATTTT.

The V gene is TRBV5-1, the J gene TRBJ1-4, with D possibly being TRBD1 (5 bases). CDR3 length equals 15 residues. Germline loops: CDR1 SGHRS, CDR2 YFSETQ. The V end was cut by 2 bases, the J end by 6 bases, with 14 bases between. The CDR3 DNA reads TGCGCCAGCAGCTTCCGGGGCCCGAAGGATGAAAAACTGTTTTTT. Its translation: CASSFRGPKDEKLFF. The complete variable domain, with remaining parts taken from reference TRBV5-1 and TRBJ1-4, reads KAGVTQTPRYLIKTRGQQVTLSCSPISGHRSVSWYQQTPGQGLQFLFEYFSETQRNKGNFPGRFSGRQFSNSRSEMNVSTLELGDSALYLCASSFRGPKDEKLFFGSGTQLSVL.

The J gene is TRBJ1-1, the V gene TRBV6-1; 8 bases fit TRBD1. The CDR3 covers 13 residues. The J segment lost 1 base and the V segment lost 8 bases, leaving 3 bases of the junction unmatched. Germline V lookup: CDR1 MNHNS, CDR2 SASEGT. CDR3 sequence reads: CASLGQANTEAFF. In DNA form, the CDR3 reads TGTGCCAGCCTGGGACAGGCGAACACTGAAGCTTTCTTT.

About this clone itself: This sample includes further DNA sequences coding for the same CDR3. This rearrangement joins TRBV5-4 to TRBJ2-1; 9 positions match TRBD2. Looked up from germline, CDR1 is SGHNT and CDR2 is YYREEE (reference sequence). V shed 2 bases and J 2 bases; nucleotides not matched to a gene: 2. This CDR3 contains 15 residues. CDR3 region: CASSLAGGTYNEQFF. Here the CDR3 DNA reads TGTGCCAGCAGCTTAGCGGGGGGAACCTACAATGAGCAGTTCTTC.

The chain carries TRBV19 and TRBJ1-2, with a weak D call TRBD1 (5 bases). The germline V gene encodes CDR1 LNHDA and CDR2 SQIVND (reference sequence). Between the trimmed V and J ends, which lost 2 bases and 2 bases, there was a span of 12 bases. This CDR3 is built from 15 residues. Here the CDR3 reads CASSISPGTNYGYTF. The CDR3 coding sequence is TGTGCCAGTAGTATAAGCCCAGGGACCAACTATGGCTACACCTTC. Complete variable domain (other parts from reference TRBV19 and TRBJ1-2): DGGITQSPKYLFRKEGQNVTLSCEQNLNHDAMYWYRQDPGQGLRLIYYSQIVNDFQKGDIAEGYSVSREKKESFPLTVTSAQKNPTAFYLCASSISPGTNYGYTFGSGTRLTVV.

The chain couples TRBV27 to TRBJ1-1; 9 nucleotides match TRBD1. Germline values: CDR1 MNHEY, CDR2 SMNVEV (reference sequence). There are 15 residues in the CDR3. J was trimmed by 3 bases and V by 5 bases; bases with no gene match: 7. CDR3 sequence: CASSTWDREDTEAFF. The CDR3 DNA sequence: TGTGCCAGCAGTACCTGGGACAGGGAAGACACTGAAGCTTTCTTT.

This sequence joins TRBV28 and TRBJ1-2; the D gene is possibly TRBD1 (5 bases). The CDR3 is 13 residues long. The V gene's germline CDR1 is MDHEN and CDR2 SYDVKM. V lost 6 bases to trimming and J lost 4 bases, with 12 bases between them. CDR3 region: CASRRRQPYGYTF. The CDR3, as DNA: TGTGCCAGCAGGCGCCGACAGCCCTATGGCTACACCTTC.

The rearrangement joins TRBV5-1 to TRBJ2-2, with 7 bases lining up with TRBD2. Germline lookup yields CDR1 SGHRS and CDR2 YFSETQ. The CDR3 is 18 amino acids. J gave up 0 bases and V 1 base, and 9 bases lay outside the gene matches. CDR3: CASSLLSGGGTNTGELFF. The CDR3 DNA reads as TGCGCCAGCAGCTTGCTTTCTGGGGGAGGGACGAACACCGGGGAGCTGTTTTTT.

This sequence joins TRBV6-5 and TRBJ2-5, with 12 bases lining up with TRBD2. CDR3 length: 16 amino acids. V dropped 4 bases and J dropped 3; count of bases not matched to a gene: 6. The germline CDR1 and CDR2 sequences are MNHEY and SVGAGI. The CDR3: CASSSLTSGRKETQYF. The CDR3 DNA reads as TGTGCCAGCAGTTCCCTAACTAGCGGGAGGAAAGAGACCCAGTACTTC.

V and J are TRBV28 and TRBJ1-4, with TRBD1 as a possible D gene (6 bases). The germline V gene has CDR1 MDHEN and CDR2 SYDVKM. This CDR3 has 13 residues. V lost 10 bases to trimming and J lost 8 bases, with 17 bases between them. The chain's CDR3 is CATHWGRGEKLFF. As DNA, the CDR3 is TGTGCCACCCACTGGGGGCGGGGAGAAAAACTGTTTTTT.

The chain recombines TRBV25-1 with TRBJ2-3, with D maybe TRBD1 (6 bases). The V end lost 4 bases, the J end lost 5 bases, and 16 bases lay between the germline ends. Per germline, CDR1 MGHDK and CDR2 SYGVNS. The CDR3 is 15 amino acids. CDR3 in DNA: TGTGCCAGCAGTGTGAGGGGGACGGGTGGAGATACGCAGTATTTT. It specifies CASSVRGTGGDTQYF.

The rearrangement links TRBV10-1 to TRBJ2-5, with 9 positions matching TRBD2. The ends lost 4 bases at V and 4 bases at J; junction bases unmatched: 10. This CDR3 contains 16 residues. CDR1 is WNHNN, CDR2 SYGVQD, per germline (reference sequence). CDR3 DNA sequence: TGCGCCAGCAGTGTGATCGCGGGAGGGCCGGCAGAGACCCAGTACTTC. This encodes CASSVIAGGPAETQYF.

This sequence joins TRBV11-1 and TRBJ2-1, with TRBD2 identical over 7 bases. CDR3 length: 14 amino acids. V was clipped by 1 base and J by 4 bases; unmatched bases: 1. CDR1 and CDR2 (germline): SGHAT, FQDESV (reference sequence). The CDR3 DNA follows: TGTGCCAGCAGCTTAGGGGGAGGGTACAATGAGCAGTTCTTC. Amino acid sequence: CASSLGGGYNEQFF.

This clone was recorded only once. The CDR3 loop reads CASSLSGTPIYF. CDR3 bases: TGTGCCAGCAGTTTGTCTGGGACACCAATATATTTT. The chain combines TRBV28 with TRBJ1-3; D is possibly TRBD1 (6 bases). The V gene's germline CDR1 is MDHEN and CDR2 SYDVKM. Between the trimmed V and J ends, which lost 3 bases and 13 bases, there was a span of 13 bases. This CDR3 region has 12 residues. Variable domain in full (rest from reference TRBV28 and TRBJ1-3): DVKVTQSSRYLVKRTGEKVFLECVQDMDHENMFWYRQDPGLGLRLIYFSYDVKMKEKGDIPEGYSVSREKKERFSLILESASTNQTSMYLCASSLSGTPIYFGEGSWLTVV.

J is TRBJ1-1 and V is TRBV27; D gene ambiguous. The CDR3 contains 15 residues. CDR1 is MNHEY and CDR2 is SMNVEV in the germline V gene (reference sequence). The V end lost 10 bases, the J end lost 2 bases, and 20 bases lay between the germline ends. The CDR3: CATGRPGYANTEAFF. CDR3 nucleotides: TGTGCCACCGGGCGCCCCGGATACGCCAACACTGAAGCTTTCTTT.

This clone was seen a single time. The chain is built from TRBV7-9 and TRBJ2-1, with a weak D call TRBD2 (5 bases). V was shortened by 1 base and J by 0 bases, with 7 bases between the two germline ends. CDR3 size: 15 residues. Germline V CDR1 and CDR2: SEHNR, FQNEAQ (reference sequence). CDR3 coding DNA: TGTGCCAGCAGCTTAGTAGCGAGCTCCTACAATGAGCAGTTCTTC. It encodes CASSLVASSYNEQFF.

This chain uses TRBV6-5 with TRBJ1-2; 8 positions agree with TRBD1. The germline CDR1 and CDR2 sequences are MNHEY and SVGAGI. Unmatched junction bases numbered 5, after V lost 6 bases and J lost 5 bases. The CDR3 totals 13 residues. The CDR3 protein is CASSMTGAYGYTF. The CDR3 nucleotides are TGTGCCAGCAGCATGACAGGGGCGTATGGCTACACCTTC.

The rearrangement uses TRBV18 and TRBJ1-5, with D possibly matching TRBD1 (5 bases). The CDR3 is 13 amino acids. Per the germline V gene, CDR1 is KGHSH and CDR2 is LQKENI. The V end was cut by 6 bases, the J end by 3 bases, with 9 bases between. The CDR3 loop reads CASSQGANQPQHF. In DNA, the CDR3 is TGTGCCAGCTCCCAAGGGGCCAATCAGCCCCAGCATTTT.

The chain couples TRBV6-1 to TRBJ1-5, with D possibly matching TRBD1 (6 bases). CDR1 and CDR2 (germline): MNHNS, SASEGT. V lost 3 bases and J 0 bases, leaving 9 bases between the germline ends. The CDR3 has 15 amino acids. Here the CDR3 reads CASSEGTLSNQPQHF. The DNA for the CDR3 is TGTGCCAGCAGTGAGGGGACACTTAGCAATCAGCCCCAGCATTTT.

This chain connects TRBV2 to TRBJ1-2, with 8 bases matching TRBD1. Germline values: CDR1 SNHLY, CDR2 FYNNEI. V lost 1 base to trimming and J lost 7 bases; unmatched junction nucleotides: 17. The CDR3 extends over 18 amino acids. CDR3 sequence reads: CASSEVSLGQGAPTGYTF. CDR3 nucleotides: TGTGCCAGCAGTGAAGTGTCGCTGGGGCAGGGGGCCCCTACTGGCTACACCTTC.

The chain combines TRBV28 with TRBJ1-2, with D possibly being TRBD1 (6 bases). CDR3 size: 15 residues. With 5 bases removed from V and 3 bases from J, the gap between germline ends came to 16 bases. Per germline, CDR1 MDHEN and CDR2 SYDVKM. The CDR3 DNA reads TGTGCCAGCAGTCTCCGGACAGCATGGGACTATGGCTACACCTTC. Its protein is CASSLRTAWDYGYTF.

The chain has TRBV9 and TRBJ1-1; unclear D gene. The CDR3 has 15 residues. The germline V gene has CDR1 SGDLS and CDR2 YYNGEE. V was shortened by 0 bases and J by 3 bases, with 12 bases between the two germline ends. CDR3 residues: CASSVGGVQDTEAFF. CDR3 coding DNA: TGTGCCAGCAGCGTAGGCGGGGTTCAGGACACTGAAGCTTTCTTT.

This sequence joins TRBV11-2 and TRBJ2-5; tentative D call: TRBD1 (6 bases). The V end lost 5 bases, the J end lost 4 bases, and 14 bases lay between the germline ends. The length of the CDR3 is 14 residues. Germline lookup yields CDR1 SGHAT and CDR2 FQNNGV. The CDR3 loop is CASSVGHPGETQYF. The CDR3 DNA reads TGTGCCAGCAGCGTGGGACACCCTGGAGAGACCCAGTACTTC.

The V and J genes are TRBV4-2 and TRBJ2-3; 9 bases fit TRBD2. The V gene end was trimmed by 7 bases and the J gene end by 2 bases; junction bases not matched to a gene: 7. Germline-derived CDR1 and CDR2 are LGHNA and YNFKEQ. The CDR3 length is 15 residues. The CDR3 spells CASTREGLATDTQYF. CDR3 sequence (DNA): TGTGCCAGCACCCGGGAGGGACTAGCCACAGATACGCAGTATTTT.

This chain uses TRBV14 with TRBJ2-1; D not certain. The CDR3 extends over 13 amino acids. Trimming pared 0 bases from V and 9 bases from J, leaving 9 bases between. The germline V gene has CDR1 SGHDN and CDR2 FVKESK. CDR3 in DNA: TGTGCCAGCAGCCAAGAAGGGTTCGGTGAGCAGTTCTTC. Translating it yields CASSQEGFGEQFF.

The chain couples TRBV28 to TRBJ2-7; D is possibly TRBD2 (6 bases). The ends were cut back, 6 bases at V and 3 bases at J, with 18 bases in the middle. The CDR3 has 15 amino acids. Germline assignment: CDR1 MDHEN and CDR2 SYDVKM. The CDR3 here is CASSPSRDWLYEQYF. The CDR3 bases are TGTGCCAGCAGCCCCAGTCGGGACTGGCTCTACGAGCAGTACTTC.

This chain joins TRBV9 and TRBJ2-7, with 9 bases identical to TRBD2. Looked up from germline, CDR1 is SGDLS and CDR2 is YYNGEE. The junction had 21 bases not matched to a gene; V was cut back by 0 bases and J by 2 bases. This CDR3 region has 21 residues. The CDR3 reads CASSVGIVAGGTSGPPYEQYF. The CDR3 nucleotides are TGTGCCAGCAGCGTAGGGATAGTTGCAGGGGGTACTAGCGGGCCCCCCTACGAGCAGTACTTC. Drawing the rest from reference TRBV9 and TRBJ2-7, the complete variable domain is DSGVTQTPKHLITATGQRVTLRCSPRSGDLSVYWYQQSLDQGLQFLIQYYNGEERAKGNILERFSAQQFPDLHSELNLSSLELGDSALYFCASSVGIVAGGTSGPPYEQYFGPGTRLTVT.

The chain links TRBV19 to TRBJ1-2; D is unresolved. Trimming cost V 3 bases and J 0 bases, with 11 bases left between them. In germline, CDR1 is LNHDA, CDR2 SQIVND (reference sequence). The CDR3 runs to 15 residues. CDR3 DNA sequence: TGTGCCAGTAGTATGGTCACAGATACTAACTATGGCTACACCTTC. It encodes CASSMVTDTNYGYTF.

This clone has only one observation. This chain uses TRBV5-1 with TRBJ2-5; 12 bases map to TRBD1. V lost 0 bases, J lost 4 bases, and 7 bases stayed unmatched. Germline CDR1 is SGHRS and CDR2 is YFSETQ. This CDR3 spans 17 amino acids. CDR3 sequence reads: CASSLASGQGATETQYF. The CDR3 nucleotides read TGCGCCAGCAGCTTGGCTTCGGGACAGGGGGCTACAGAGACCCAGTACTTC.